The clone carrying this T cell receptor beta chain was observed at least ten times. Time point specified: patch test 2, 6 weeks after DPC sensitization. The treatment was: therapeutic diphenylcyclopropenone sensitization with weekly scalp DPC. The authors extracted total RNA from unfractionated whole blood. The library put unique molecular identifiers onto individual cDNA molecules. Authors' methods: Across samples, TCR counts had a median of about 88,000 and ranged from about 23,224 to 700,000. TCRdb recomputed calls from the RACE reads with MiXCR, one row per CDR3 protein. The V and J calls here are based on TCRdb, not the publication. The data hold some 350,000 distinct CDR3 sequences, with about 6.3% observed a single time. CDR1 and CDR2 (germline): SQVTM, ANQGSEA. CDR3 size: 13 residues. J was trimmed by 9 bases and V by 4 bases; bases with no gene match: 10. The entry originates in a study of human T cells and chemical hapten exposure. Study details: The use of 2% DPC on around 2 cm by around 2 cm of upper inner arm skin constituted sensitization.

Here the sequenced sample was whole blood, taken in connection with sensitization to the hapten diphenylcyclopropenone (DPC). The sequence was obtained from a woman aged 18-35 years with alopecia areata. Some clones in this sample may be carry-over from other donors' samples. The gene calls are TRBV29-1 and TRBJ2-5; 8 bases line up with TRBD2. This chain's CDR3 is CSVVSGASLAQYF. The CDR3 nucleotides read TGCAGCGTTGTTAGCGGGGCCTCCCTGGCCCAGTACTTC.